A selection of T cell receptor beta chains follows, all from one sample in a study of technical replicates of blood from a handful of donors. Clones were sequenced by immunoSEQ multiplex PCR, and TCRdb holds only the in-frame ones, with some missing. The data show some 84,000 clones, roughly 90% seen once. Sequenced sample: T cells isolated from PBMCs. These receptors came from a human donor in good health. Each CDR3 is given with its conserved first and last residue. A D gene is named only where the DNA matches it firmly.

d_call v_call cdr3_aa
. TRBV15 CATSSPTVYNYGYTF
TRBD2 TRBV6-1 CASSDFRLAGQETQYF
. TRBV28 CARIGGLNTEAFF
. TRBV7-2 CASSVLERSTDTQYF
. TRBV11-3 CASSYNKEQFF
TRBD1 TRBV6-5 CASSYGTGALSEQYF
. TRBV19 CASNRDRGGAGGPNTGELFF
TRBD1 TRBV28 CASKPGQGLYGYTF
. TRBV19 CASSQQPGLETQYF
. TRBV2 CASSEVRRVGNTIYF
. TRBV15 CATSRELGRAYSNQPQHF
. TRBV7-2 CASSRPGSVSSYEQYF
. TRBV9 CASSVQGSNQPQHF
. TRBV7-9 CASSFIGDGYTF
. TRBV13 CASSHTEAGLSSYEQYF
TRBD2 TRBV13 CASSRRTSGVYEQYF
. TRBV7-9 CASRPGRNEQFF
. TRBV21-1 CASSNRGGYTF
. TRBV14 CASSQGISVKETQYF
. TRBV21-1 CASSKVDWDSANQPQHF
. TRBV25-1 CASNLAPQETQYF
TRBD2 TRBV27 CASSLSGSVNEQFF
. TRBV4-1 CASRRFLGYEQYF
. TRBV30 CAWNHNDGLKDYEQYF
TRBD1 TRBV9 CASSAGQLYGYTF
. TRBV5-1 CASSLYPGLDEKLFF
. TRBV5-1 CASSVFGEVEQFF
. TRBV5-6 CASSPPSVQETQYF
. TRBV5-4 CASSLGLGATNEKLFF
. TRBV18 CASSPVQGNYGYTF
. TRBV29-1 CSVDGQEGSYEQYF
TRBD1 TRBV10-3 CAISEGLGQGARGSGQPQHF
TRBD1 TRBV5-1 CASSSTGQGSSGNTIYF
TRBD2 TRBV7-2 CASSLELAGGADTQYF
. TRBV2 CASRPIYSNEQFF
. TRBV5-4 CASSLDWSSGANVLTF
TRBD2 TRBV7-2 CASSFRTSGSKSSYEQYF
. TRBV11-3 CASSLDLYNEQFF
TRBD1 TRBV27 CASSPYGQGLYEQYF
. TRBV28 CASSSGYTNEKLFF
TRBD2 TRBV4-1 CASSQERGTSAQTQYF
. TRBV5-1 CASNSLQGDYGYTF
. TRBV7-8 CASSYESGLQRGEQFF
TRBD2 TRBV11-3 CASSRSGRDDEQFF
. TRBV10-1 CASSVGASGNTIYF
. TRBV7-9 CASSFGGITEAFF
TRBD1 TRBV5-1 CASSLTGTGLSYEQYF
TRBD1 TRBV5-4 CASTGGTYEQYF
. TRBV19 CASSYSNYGYTF
. TRBV27 CASSLQRLGYEQYF
. TRBV19 CASGREQTGELFF
TRBD1 TRBV6-5 CASSRGRSNTEAFF
TRBD1 TRBV27 CASSLMGSRDRLIYNEQFF
. TRBV27 CASSLTRNTEAFF